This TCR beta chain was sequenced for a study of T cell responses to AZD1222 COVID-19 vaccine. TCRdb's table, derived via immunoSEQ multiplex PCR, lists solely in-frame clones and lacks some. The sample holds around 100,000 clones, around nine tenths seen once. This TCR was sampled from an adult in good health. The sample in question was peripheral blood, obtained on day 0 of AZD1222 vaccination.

DNA of the CDR3: TGTGCCAGCTCACCGACCACCATCGCGTCCAGGGCACAGACTGAAGCTTTCTTT. The encoded protein is CASSPTTIASRAQTEAFF. The gene calls are TRBV18 and TRBJ1-1, with D maybe TRBD1 (5 bases). The CDR3 sequence is 18 residues long. The V gene's germline CDR1 is KGHSH and CDR2 LQKENI. The V end lost 3 bases, the J end lost 5 bases, and 25 bases lay between the germline ends.